What follows are 27 T cell receptor beta chains derived from one specimen sequenced in a study of T-cell reconstitution after alpha-beta-depleted transplantation in children. A library of TCRbeta sequences, prepared with unique molecular identifiers, was generated. TCRdb recomputed calls from the PCR reads with MiXCR, one row per CDR3 protein. This table has approximately 340,000 distinct CDR3 sequences, 10% appearing once. This specimen was PBMCs from the stem cell graft donor, taken from the stem cell graft. These TCRs come from a human donor who donated a stem cell graft to a child with acute lymphoblastic leukemia.

Note on this clonotype: A much larger clone lies one base from this, so it may be a read error. This CDR3 fails to terminate in the conserved phenylalanine or tryptophan, so it likely reflects a read error. The V gene is TRBV7-2, the J gene TRBJ1-4; 8 bases are shared with TRBD1. This CDR3 is 15 amino acids long. Germline CDR1 is SGHTA and CDR2 is FQGNSA. After removal of 6 bases from V and 7 bases from J, the junction contained 10 bases not matched to a gene. Written as DNA, the CDR3 is TGTGCCAGCAGGCCGATGGGACAGGCAGGTGAAAAACTGTTTTAT. This encodes CASRPMGQAGEKLFY.

The gene calls are TRBV4-1 and TRBJ1-1, with D unresolved. The CDR3 runs to 15 residues. Germline loops: CDR1 MGHRA, CDR2 YSYEKL. V gave up 2 bases and J gave up 3 bases, with 13 bases separating them. The CDR3 spells CASSQPAGSHTEAFF. The CDR3 bases are TGCGCCAGCAGCCAACCGGCCGGCAGCCACACTGAAGCTTTCTTT.

The gene calls are TRBV6-2 or TRBV6-3 and TRBJ2-5; 7 bases align to TRBD1. Germline values: CDR1 MNHEY, CDR2 SVGEGT. The V and J ends lost 4 bases and 5 bases, in that order; junction bases with no gene match: 7. This CDR3 comprises 14 residues. The CDR3 bases are TGTGCCAGCAGTTTACCCGACAGGGTGGAGACCCAGTACTTC. As protein: CASSLPDRVETQYF.

This sequence joins TRBV5-5 and TRBJ1-1, with D possibly TRBD1 on 5 matching bases. Germline CDR1 reads SGHKS; CDR2 reads YYEKEE (reference sequence). The V gene lost 1 base and the J gene lost 1 base, with 8 bases spanning the gap. CDR3 length equals 14 residues. DNA for the CDR3: TGTGCCAGCAGCTTGTGGCAGGGGAACACTGAAGCTTTCTTT. This codes for CASSLWQGNTEAFF.

This clonotype occurred a few times. The chain has TRBV20-1 and TRBJ2-1, with 8 bases identical to TRBD2. CDR1 and CDR2 from the germline V gene are DFQATT and SNEGSKA (reference sequence). Trimming cost V 3 bases and J 5 bases; bases outside gene matches: 18. This CDR3 comprises 18 residues. In DNA, the CDR3 is TGCAGTGCTAGTTGCCTGTGGCCGAGCGGGAGAGGCGACAATGAGCAGTTCTTC. This gives the protein CSASCLWPSGRGDNEQFF.

This clonotype was detected ten times or more. The chain combines TRBV28 with TRBJ2-3, with D possibly matching TRBD1 (6 bases). This CDR3 region has 15 residues. Between the trimmed V and J ends, which lost 5 bases and 0 bases, there was a span of 12 bases. Germline V gives CDR1 MDHEN, CDR2 SYDVKM. CDR3 sequence: CASSPLGGSTDTQYF. CDR3 coding DNA: TGTGCCAGCAGTCCCCTAGGGGGAAGCACAGATACGCAGTATTTT.

The V call is TRBV5-8, the J call TRBJ1-1; D may be TRBD1 (5 bases). V was clipped by 8 bases and J by 0 bases, with 14 bases between them. The CDR3 extends over 14 amino acids. Germline CDR1 and CDR2: SGHTS and YDEGEE. CDR3 sequence reads: CARAVRGMNTEAFF. CDR3 in DNA: TGTGCCAGGGCCGTTCGGGGCATGAACACTGAAGCTTTCTTT. Variable domain in full (rest from reference TRBV5-8 and TRBJ1-1): EAGVTQSPTHLIKTRGQQATLRCSPISGHTSVYWYQQALGLGLQFLLWYDEGEERNRGNFPPRFSGRQFPNYSSELNVNALELEDSALYLCARAVRGMNTEAFFGQGTRLTVV.

The rearrangement joins TRBV6-5 to TRBJ2-5; no reliable D call. V gave up 8 bases and J gave up 5 bases, with 9 bases separating them. The germline V gene encodes CDR1 MNHEY and CDR2 SVGAGI. The CDR3 is made up of 11 amino acids. CDR3 in amino acids: CASGSRETQYF. The CDR3 bases are TGTGCCAGCGGTTCACGGGAGACCCAGTACTTC.

This clonotype was seen many times. The rearrangement links TRBV28 to TRBJ2-2; D is unresolved. Trimming took off 4 bases at V and 1 base at J, with 13 bases between the two ends. This CDR3 comprises 16 residues. Per the germline V gene, CDR1 is MDHEN and CDR2 is SYDVKM. This CDR3 is CASSSTLRRNTGELFF. Written as DNA, the CDR3 is TGTGCCAGCAGTTCAACCCTCCGACGGAACACCGGGGAGCTGTTTTTT.

The CDR3 loop reads CASSLLLTSGLSDTQYF. The CDR3 DNA sequence: TGTGCCAGCAGCTTACTATTGACTAGCGGGCTTTCAGATACGCAGTATTTT. V and J are TRBV7-3 and TRBJ2-3; TRBD2 matches 10 bases. V dropped 2 bases and J dropped 4; count of bases not matched to a gene: 9. Germline CDR1 reads SGHTA; CDR2 reads FQGTGA. The CDR3 covers 17 residues.

The CDR3 spells CASQAYEQYF. The CDR3 region has the DNA TGTGCCAGCCAAGCCTACGAGCAGTACTTC. The rearrangement links TRBV6-1 to TRBJ2-7; D remains unclear. CDR1 MNHNS and CDR2 SASEGT come from the germline V gene. V was pared by 8 bases and J by 2 bases, with 4 bases between. The CDR3 contains 10 residues.

This clonotype occurred a few times. The chain couples TRBV12-3 or TRBV12-4 to TRBJ2-1; 9 bases line up with TRBD1. The CDR3 runs 17 residues. Trimming at V came to 5 bases and at J to 4 bases, leaving 12 bases not matched to a gene. CDR3 nucleotide sequence: TGTGCCAGCAGTGTATTGGCCGGGACAGGGATATACAATGAGCAGTTCTTC. Its translation: CASSVLAGTGIYNEQFF.

This clonotype occurred many times. V gene TRBV7-2 combines with J gene TRBJ2-3, with 14 bases matching TRBD2. V dropped 5 bases and J dropped 4; count of bases not matched to a gene: 2. Germline V gives CDR1 SGHTA, CDR2 FQGNSA. The CDR3 sequence is 15 residues long. The CDR3 DNA is TGTGCCAGCAGCCGACTAGCGGGAGGGGCAGATACGCAGTATTTT. Translating gives CASSRLAGGADTQYF.

In this sample, this clonotype turned up many times. The rearrangement joins TRBV6-5 to TRBJ1-3; perhaps TRBD1 as D (5 bases). CDR1 and CDR2 from the germline V gene are MNHEY and SVGAGI. The CDR3 length is 15 residues. The germline V and J ends were trimmed by 1 base and 4 bases, with 11 bases remaining between them. The CDR3 protein is CASSYLGGAGNTIYF. CDR3 DNA sequence: TGTGCCAGCAGTTACTTGGGAGGGGCCGGAAACACCATATATTTT.

CDR3 loop: CASSGYAGDTQYF. CDR3 coding DNA: TGCGCCAGCAGCGGTTACGCGGGAGATACGCAGTATTTT. The rearrangement uses TRBV5-1 and TRBJ2-3; D possibly corresponds to TRBD2 (5 bases). The CDR3 runs to 13 residues. The V and J ends lost 4 bases and 5 bases respectively, with 11 bases between them. Germline V gives CDR1 SGHRS, CDR2 YFSETQ.

The V gene is TRBV7-9, the J gene TRBJ2-1, with a tentative D call TRBD2 (7 bases). Germline CDR1 is SEHNR and CDR2 is FQNEAQ (reference sequence). Trimming shortened V by 5 bases and J by 5 bases, and 16 bases separated the two germline ends. The CDR3 loop spans 15 amino acids. CDR3 region: CASSPRGARNNEQFF. The CDR3 coding sequence is TGTGCCAGCAGCCCACGGGGGGCGCGAAACAATGAGCAGTTCTTC. The full variable domain, completed using reference TRBV7-9 and TRBJ2-1, is DTGVSQNPRHKITKRGQNVTFRCDPISEHNRLYWYRQTLGQGPEFLTYFQNEAQLEKSRLLSDRFSAERPKGSFSTLEIQRTEQGDSAMYLCASSPRGARNNEQFFGPGTRLTVL.

This clonotype came up a few times. J is TRBJ2-7 and V is TRBV12-3 or TRBV12-4; TRBD1 matches 10 bases. CDR3 length: 15 residues. The J segment lost 4 bases and the V segment lost 2 bases, leaving 5 bases of the junction unmatched. CDR3 coding DNA: TGTGCCAGCAGTTTATGGGGACAGGGGCGATACGAGCAGTACTTC. Protein: CASSLWGQGRYEQYF.

This clonotype was seen a handful of times. The chain is built from TRBV6-1 and TRBJ2-7; D unresolved. Trimming took off 0 bases at V and 1 base at J, with 7 bases between the two ends. This CDR3 comprises 14 residues. Per germline, CDR1 MNHNS and CDR2 SASEGT. For the CDR3, the DNA is TGTGCCAGCAGTGAAGCGCCCGGATCCTACGAGCAGTACTTC. Translating it yields CASSEAPGSYEQYF.

The gene calls are TRBV7-9 and TRBJ1-2; 7 positions agree with TRBD1. The ends lost 5 bases at V and 4 bases at J; junction bases unmatched: 7. The CDR3 is 14 amino acids. Germline CDR1 is SEHNR and CDR2 is FQNEAQ (reference sequence). The CDR3 DNA is TGTGCCAGCAGCCCGAGGGAGGGGGCCTATGGCTACACCTTC. Translation: CASSPREGAYGYTF.

J is TRBJ2-3 and V is TRBV7-2; possibly TRBD2 for D (5 bases). Trimming pared 5 bases from V and 3 bases from J, leaving 15 bases between. Germline CDR1 reads SGHTA; CDR2 reads FQGNSA. The CDR3 contains 15 residues. The CDR3, as DNA: TGTGCCAGCAGCCCCGATCCCCGGAGGACAGATACGCAGTATTTT. Translating gives CASSPDPRRTDTQYF.

This clonotype was seen more than once but under ten times. CDR3 bases: TGTGCCAGCAGCGTTATGGGCTCCAATGAGCAGTTCTTC. Protein: CASSVMGSNEQFF. The genes are TRBV9 and TRBJ2-1, with D unresolved. V lost 2 bases, J lost 6 bases, and 9 bases lay in between. The CDR3 length is 13 residues. Germline V gene data show CDR1 as SGDLS and CDR2 as YYNGEE.

V is TRBV7-9 and J is TRBJ2-5; D not certain. V dropped 2 bases and J dropped 0 bases, with 4 bases sitting between them. CDR1 and CDR2 from the germline V gene are SEHNR and FQNEAQ (reference sequence). The length of the CDR3 is 13 residues. CDR3 amino acids: CASSLTDQETQYF. CDR3 DNA sequence: TGTGCCAGCAGCTTAACAGACCAAGAGACCCAGTACTTC.

This clonotype was seen a few times. This chain connects TRBV9 to TRBJ2-1, with D possibly being TRBD1 (5 bases). Germline loops: CDR1 SGDLS, CDR2 YYNGEE. V was cut by 0 bases and J by 5 bases, with 9 bases left in between. The CDR3 covers 14 residues. CDR3 DNA sequence: TGTGCCAGCAGCGTAGAGTGGGGCCACAATGAGCAGTTCTTC. It encodes CASSVEWGHNEQFF.

The chain recombines TRBV7-9 with TRBJ2-2; D might be TRBD2 (6 bases). V lost 2 bases to trimming and J lost 5 bases, with 12 bases between them. Germline CDR1 and CDR2: SEHNR and FQNEAQ (reference sequence). The CDR3 is 15 amino acids. The CDR3 DNA is TGTGCCAGCAGCTTAACTCTAGCGAGAACCGGGGAGCTGTTTTTT. Translation gives CASSLTLARTGELFF.

This clonotype was seen a few times. V and J are TRBV5-1 and TRBJ2-7; D might be TRBD1 or TRBD2, each matching 5 bases. The germline V gene encodes CDR1 SGHRS and CDR2 YFSETQ. Trimming stripped 1 base from V and 2 bases from J, with 13 bases between. The CDR3 consists of 15 residues. As DNA, the CDR3 is TGCGCCAGCAGCTTGACTAGGGGCCCTCCCTACGAGCAGTACTTC. Translating gives CASSLTRGPPYEQYF.

In its sample, this clonotype was seen a few times. V usage is TRBV5-5 and J usage is TRBJ2-5; 9 bases are a match to TRBD1. The CDR3 runs to 14 residues. With 2 bases clipped from V and 5 bases from J, the junction kept 4 bases outside the gene matches. Germline CDR1 SGHKS, CDR2 YYEKEE (reference sequence). Here the CDR3 DNA reads TGTGCCAGCAGCTTCACAGGGGGCCGCGAGACCCAGTACTTC. It yields the protein CASSFTGGRETQYF. Combining the CDR3 with reference TRBV5-5 and TRBJ2-5 gives the whole variable domain DAGVTQSPTHLIKTRGQQVTLRCSPISGHKSVSWYQQVLGQGPQFIFQYYEKEERGRGNFPDRFSARQFPNYSSELNVNALLLGDSALYLCASSFTGGRETQYFGPGTRLLVL.

V is TRBV19 and J is TRBJ2-3; D is possibly TRBD2 (5 bases). The germline V gene encodes CDR1 LNHDA and CDR2 SQIVND (reference sequence). Trimming pared 2 bases from V and 11 bases from J, leaving 14 bases between. This CDR3 is built from 13 residues. The CDR3 here is CASSIHGRWGQYF. CDR3 nucleotide sequence: TGTGCCAGTAGTATACATGGGAGATGGGGGCAGTATTTT.